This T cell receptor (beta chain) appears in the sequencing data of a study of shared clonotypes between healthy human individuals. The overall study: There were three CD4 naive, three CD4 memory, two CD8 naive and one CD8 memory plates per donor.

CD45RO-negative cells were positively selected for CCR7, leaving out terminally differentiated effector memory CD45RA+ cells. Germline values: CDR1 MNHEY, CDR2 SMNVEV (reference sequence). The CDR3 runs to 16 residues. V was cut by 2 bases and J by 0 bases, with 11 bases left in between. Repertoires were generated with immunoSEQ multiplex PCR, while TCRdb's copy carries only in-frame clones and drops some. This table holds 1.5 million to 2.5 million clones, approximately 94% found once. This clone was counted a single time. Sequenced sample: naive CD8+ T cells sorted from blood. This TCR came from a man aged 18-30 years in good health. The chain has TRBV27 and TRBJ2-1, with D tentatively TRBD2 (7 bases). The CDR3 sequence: CASSLTGGLSYNEQFF. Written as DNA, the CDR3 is TGTGCCAGCAGTTTAACCGGGGGGCTCTCCTACAATGAGCAGTTCTTC.